These T cell receptor beta chains were read from a single sample in a study of shared clonotypes between healthy human individuals. Profiled with immunoSEQ multiplex PCR; TCRdb holds only in-frame clones, not every one. The repertoire holds 950,000 to 1,100,000 clones, roughly 80% seen once, with around 1.5% in the top ten. Material: memory CD4+ T cells sorted from blood. These receptor sequences come from a man aged 18 to 30 in good health. Both conserved end residues are part of each CDR3. Each record gives: J gene, clone size, V gene, D gene, CDR3 protein, CDR3 DNA. A D gene is named only where the DNA matches it firmly. Not every row has a clone size; where given, it reads once, few, many or a size class.

J: TRBJ1-6
size: -
V: TRBV6-5
D: -
CDR3: CASSQISSPLHF
DNA: TGTGCCAGCAGTCAAATTTCTTCACCCCTCCACTTT

J: TRBJ2-5
size: -
V: TRBV9
D: -
CDR3: CASSAQVGPGETQYF
DNA: TGTGCCAGCAGCGCCCAGGTGGGTCCCGGGGAGACCCAGTACTTC

J: TRBJ2-7
size: few
V: TRBV18
D: -
CDR3: CASSRSETYEQYF
DNA: TGTGCCAGCTCACGGTCAGAAACCTACGAGCAGTACTTC

J: TRBJ1-1
size: -
V: TRBV19
D: -
CDR3: CASSSRTAEAFF
DNA: TGTGCCAGTAGTTCAAGGACAGCTGAAGCTTTCTTT

J: TRBJ2-3
size: once
V: TRBV5-1
D: TRBD2
CDR3: CASSTGLAGTSTDTQYF
DNA: TGCGCCAGCAGCACAGGACTAGCGGGGACTAGCACAGATACGCAGTATTTT

J: TRBJ2-2
size: once
V: TRBV30
D: -
CDR3: CAWRDSYTGELFF
DNA: TGTGCCTGGAGAGACAGCTACACCGGGGAGCTGTTTTTT

J: TRBJ2-7
size: few
V: TRBV4-3
D: -
CDR3: CASSVSGSVNTYEQYF
DNA: TGCGCCAGCAGCGTTTCAGGTTCAGTAAATACCTACGAGCAGTACTTC

J: TRBJ2-3
size: -
V: TRBV7-2
D: -
CDR3: CASSLGLSRGPDTQYF
DNA: TGTGCCAGCAGCTTAGGACTATCCAGGGGCCCAGATACGCAGTATTTT

J: TRBJ1-1
size: -
V: TRBV6-5
D: -
CDR3: CASSYLRDRYTEAFF
DNA: TGTGCCAGCAGTTACCTTCGAGACAGATACACTGAAGCTTTCTTT

J: TRBJ1-2
size: once
V: TRBV28
D: -
CDR3: CASSFPRSNWGYTF
DNA: TGTGCCAGCAGTTTTCCCCGGTCCAATTGGGGCTACACCTTC

J: TRBJ1-6
size: -
V: TRBV2
D: TRBD1
CDR3: CASSAQTGSVSPLHF
DNA: TGTGCCAGCAGCGCCCAGACAGGGAGCGTTTCACCCCTCCACTTT

J: TRBJ2-2
size: -
V: TRBV27
D: TRBD1
CDR3: CASYRTGGNGELFF
DNA: TGTGCCAGCTACCGGACAGGGGGTAACGGGGAGCTGTTTTTT

J: TRBJ1-4
size: -
V: TRBV4-2
D: TRBD1
CDR3: CASTQTGGSEKLFF
DNA: TGTGCCAGCACCCAGACAGGGGGGAGTGAAAAACTGTTTTTT

J: TRBJ2-2
size: once
V: TRBV11-1
D: TRBD1
CDR3: CASSRRQGAGGELFF
DNA: TGTGCCAGCAGCCGTAGACAGGGGGCCGGCGGGGAGCTGTTTTTT

J: TRBJ2-5
size: -
V: TRBV6-1
D: -
CDR3: CASSEWGVGREETQYF
DNA: TGTGCCAGCAGTGAATGGGGGGTGGGGCGGGAAGAGACCCAGTACTTC

J: TRBJ2-3
size: many
V: TRBV30
D: TRBD2
CDR3: CAWSVEAGARDTQYF
DNA: TGTGCCTGGAGTGTGGAAGCGGGGGCTCGAGATACGCAGTATTTT

J: TRBJ2-7
size: -
V: TRBV18
D: TRBD1
CDR3: CASSPQDRGSEQYF
DNA: TGTGCCAGCTCACCCCAGGACAGGGGGTCCGAGCAGTACTTC

J: TRBJ2-1
size: -
V: TRBV27
D: -
CDR3: CASSLATGPWNEQFF
DNA: TGTGCCAGCAGTTTAGCAACAGGGCCTTGGAATGAGCAGTTCTTC

J: TRBJ1-2
size: -
V: TRBV7-2
D: -
CDR3: CASSPRVSGGGYTF
DNA: TGTGCCAGCAGCCCCCGGGTCAGTGGCGGTGGCTACACCTTC

J: TRBJ2-7
size: -
V: TRBV27
D: TRBD2
CDR3: CASSRYSGTSGYEQYF
DNA: TGTGCCAGCAGCCGATACTCCGGGACTAGCGGCTACGAGCAGTACTTC

J: TRBJ2-2
size: few
V: TRBV29-1
D: -
CDR3: CSVESGSRTGELFF
DNA: TGCAGCGTTGAATCAGGGTCGAGGACCGGGGAGCTGTTTTTT

J: TRBJ2-3
size: -
V: TRBV9
D: TRBD2
CDR3: CASSALAGASTDTQYF
DNA: TGTGCCAGCAGCGCACTAGCGGGAGCTAGCACAGATACGCAGTATTTT

J: TRBJ1-2
size: -
V: TRBV30
D: TRBD1
CDR3: CAWSVRGGQGIFQGYTF
DNA: TGTGCCTGGAGTGTACGGGGGGGACAGGGTATTTTTCAGGGCTACACCTTC

J: TRBJ2-6
size: few
V: TRBV27
D: -
CDR3: CASSLRGFTGANVLTF
DNA: TGTGCCAGCAGTTTGAGGGGATTTACTGGGGCCAACGTCCTGACTTTC

J: TRBJ2-1
size: -
V: TRBV4-1
D: -
CDR3: CASSHPVSYNEQFF
DNA: TGCGCCAGCAGCCATCCCGTTTCCTACAATGAGCAGTTCTTC

J: TRBJ1-1
size: -
V: TRBV6-5
D: -
CDR3: CASSEQGKGTEAFF
DNA: TGTGCCAGCAGTGAACAGGGTAAGGGGACTGAAGCTTTCTTT

J: TRBJ2-7
size: -
V: TRBV9
D: TRBD2
CDR3: CASERTSGSHEQYF
DNA: TGTGCCAGCGAGAGGACTAGCGGGAGCCACGAGCAGTACTTC

J: TRBJ2-7
size: -
V: TRBV23-1
D: -
CDR3: CASSNQARDIYEQYF
DNA: TGCGCCAGCAGTAACCAAGCGAGGGACATCTACGAGCAGTACTTC

J: TRBJ2-7
size: -
V: TRBV6-1
D: TRBD2
CDR3: CASKTGGYEQYF
DNA: TGTGCCAGCAAAACGGGGGGATACGAGCAGTACTTC

J: TRBJ2-3
size: -
V: TRBV7-8
D: -
CDR3: CASSLAWAIVTDTQYF
DNA: TGTGCCAGCAGCTTAGCGTGGGCTATAGTCACAGATACGCAGTATTTT

J: TRBJ1-5
size: -
V: TRBV2
D: TRBD1
CDR3: CASKGDRDNQPQHF
DNA: TGTGCCAGCAAAGGGGACAGGGACAATCAGCCCCAGCATTTT

J: TRBJ2-5
size: -
V: TRBV5-1
D: -
CDR3: CASSFRGPNQETQYF
DNA: TGCGCCAGCAGCTTTCGGGGTCCCAATCAAGAGACCCAGTACTTC

J: TRBJ2-7
size: -
V: TRBV10-3
D: TRBD1
CDR3: CAISADLGTGTYEQYF
DNA: TGTGCCATCAGTGCGGATCTGGGGACAGGGACCTACGAGCAGTACTTC

J: TRBJ1-1
size: -
V: TRBV7-2
D: -
CDR3: CASSLVGGAGNTEAFF
DNA: TGTGCCAGCAGCTTAGTAGGGGGGGCAGGGAACACTGAAGCTTTCTTT

J: TRBJ2-7
size: -
V: TRBV7-9
D: -
CDR3: CASTPGTSYEQYF
DNA: TGTGCCAGCACCCCAGGGACATCCTACGAGCAGTACTTC

J: TRBJ2-3
size: -
V: TRBV29-1
D: -
CDR3: CSVVYRDTQYF
DNA: TGCAGCGTTGTTTACCGAGATACGCAGTATTTT

J: TRBJ1-1
size: few
V: TRBV4-3
D: -
CDR3: CASSGRAGNTEAFF
DNA: TGCGCCAGCAGTGGGCGGGCAGGGAACACTGAAGCTTTCTTT

J: TRBJ1-6
size: -
V: TRBV19
D: -
CDR3: CASSIVGVVNSPLHF
DNA: TGTGCCAGTAGTATTGTAGGGGTCGTGAATTCACCCCTCCACTTT

J: TRBJ2-5
size: -
V: TRBV5-1
D: TRBD1
CDR3: CASSWGDRAFGETQYF
DNA: TGCGCCAGCAGCTGGGGGGACAGGGCGTTCGGAGAGACCCAGTACTTC

J: TRBJ1-4
size: many
V: TRBV18
D: -
CDR3: CASSRGIATNEKLFF
DNA: TGTGCCAGCTCACGAGGGATTGCAACTAATGAAAAACTGTTTTTT

J: TRBJ2-3
size: -
V: TRBV10-3
D: TRBD1
CDR3: CAISRDSIDTQYF
DNA: TGTGCCATCAGTAGGGACAGCATAGATACGCAGTATTTT

J: TRBJ2-7
size: -
V: TRBV6-1
D: -
CDR3: CASTRNSNEQYF
DNA: TGTGCCAGCACCCGAAACTCAAACGAGCAGTACTTC

J: TRBJ2-7
size: -
V: TRBV21-1
D: -
CDR3: CASSSWDSGKTYEQYF
DNA: TGTGCCAGCAGCAGCTGGGACAGCGGCAAGACCTACGAGCAGTACTTC

J: TRBJ2-7
size: -
V: TRBV5-5
D: -
CDR3: CASMRPGSDYEQYF
DNA: TGTGCCAGCATGAGACCCGGGAGCGACTACGAGCAGTACTTC